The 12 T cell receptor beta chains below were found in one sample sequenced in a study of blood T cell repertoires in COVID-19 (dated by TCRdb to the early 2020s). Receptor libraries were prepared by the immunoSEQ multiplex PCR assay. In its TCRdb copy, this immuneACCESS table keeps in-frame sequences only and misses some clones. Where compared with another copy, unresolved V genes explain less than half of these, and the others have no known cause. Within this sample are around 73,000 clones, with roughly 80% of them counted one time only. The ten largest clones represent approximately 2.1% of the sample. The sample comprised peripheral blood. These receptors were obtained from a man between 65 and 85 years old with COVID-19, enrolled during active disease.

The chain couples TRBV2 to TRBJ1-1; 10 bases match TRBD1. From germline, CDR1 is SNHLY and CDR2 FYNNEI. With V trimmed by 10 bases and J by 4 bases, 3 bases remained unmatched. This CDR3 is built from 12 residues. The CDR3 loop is CATDRGPTEAFF. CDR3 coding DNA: TGTGCCACCGACAGGGGGCCCACTGAAGCTTTCTTT.

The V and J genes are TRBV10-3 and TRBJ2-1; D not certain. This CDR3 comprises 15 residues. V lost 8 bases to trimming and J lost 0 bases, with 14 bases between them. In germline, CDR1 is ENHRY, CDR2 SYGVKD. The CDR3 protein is CAIGGVRSSYNEQFF. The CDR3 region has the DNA TGTGCCATCGGTGGGGTCCGGAGCTCCTACAATGAGCAGTTCTTC.

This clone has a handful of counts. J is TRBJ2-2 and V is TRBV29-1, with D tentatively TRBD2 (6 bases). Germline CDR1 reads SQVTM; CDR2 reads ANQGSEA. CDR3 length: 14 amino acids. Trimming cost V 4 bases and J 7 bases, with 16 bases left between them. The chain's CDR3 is CSVGYTGSIGELFF. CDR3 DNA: TGCAGCGTTGGATATACCGGGAGCATCGGGGAGCTGTTTTTT.

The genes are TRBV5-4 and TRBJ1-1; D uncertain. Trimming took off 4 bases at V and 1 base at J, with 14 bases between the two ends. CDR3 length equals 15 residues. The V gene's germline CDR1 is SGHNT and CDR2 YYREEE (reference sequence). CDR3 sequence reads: CASSTWGGKNTEAFF. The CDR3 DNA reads TGTGCCAGCAGCACATGGGGAGGGAAGAACACTGAAGCTTTCTTT. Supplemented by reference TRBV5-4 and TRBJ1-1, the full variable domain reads ETGVTQSPTHLIKTRGQQVTLRCSSQSGHNTVSWYQQALGQGPQFIFQYYREEENGRGNFPPRFSGLQFPNYSSELNVNALELDDSALYLCASSTWGGKNTEAFFGQGTRLTVV.

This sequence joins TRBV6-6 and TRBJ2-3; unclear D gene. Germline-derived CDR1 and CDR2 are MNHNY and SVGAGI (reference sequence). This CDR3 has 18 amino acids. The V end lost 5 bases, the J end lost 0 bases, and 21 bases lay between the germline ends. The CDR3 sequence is CASSLSLRLKRSTDTQYF. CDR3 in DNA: TGTGCCAGCAGTCTCAGTCTCCGACTTAAACGTAGCACAGATACGCAGTATTTT.

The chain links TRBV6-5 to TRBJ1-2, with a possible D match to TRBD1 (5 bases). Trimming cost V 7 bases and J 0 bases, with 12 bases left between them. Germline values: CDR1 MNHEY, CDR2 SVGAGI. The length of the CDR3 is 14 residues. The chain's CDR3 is CASTTGGSNYGYTF. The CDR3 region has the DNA TGTGCCAGCACCACGGGGGGGTCTAACTATGGCTACACCTTC.

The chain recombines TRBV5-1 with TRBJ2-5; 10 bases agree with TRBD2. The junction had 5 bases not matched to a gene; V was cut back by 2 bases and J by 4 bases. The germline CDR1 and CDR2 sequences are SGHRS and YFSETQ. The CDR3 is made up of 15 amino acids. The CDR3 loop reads CASSFSSGRTETQYF. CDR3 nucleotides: TGCGCCAGCAGCTTTTCTAGCGGGAGAACAGAGACCCAGTACTTC.

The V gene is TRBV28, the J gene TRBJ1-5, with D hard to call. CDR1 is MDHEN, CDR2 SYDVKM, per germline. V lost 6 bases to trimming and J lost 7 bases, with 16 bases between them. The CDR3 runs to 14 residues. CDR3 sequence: CASRNRPRWQPQHF. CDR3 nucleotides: TGTGCCAGCAGAAACAGACCCCGGTGGCAGCCCCAGCATTTT.

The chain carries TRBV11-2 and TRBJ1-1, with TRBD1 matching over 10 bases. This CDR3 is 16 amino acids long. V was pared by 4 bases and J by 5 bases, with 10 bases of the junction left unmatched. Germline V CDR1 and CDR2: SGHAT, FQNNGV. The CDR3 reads CASSSPGQGRGTEAFF. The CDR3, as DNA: TGTGCCAGCAGCTCCCCGGGACAGGGGAGAGGAACTGAAGCTTTCTTT. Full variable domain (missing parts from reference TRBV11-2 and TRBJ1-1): EAGVAQSPRYKIIEKRQSVAFWCNPISGHATLYWYQQILGQGPKLLIQFQNNGVVDDSQLPKDRFSAERLKGVDSTLKIQPAKLEDSAVYLCASSSPGQGRGTEAFFGQGTRLTVV.

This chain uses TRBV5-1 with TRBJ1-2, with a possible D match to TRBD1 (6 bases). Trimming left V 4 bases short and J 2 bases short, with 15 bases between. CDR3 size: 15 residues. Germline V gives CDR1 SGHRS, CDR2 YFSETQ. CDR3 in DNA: TGCGCCAGCAGCGCGGGTAGCAGGGGAAACTATGGCTACACCTTC. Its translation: CASSAGSRGNYGYTF.

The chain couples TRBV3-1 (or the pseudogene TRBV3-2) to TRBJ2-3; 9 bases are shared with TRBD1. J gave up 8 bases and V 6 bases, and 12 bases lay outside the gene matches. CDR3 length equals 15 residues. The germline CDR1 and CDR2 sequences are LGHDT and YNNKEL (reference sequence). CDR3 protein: CASSLPGQGFVTQYF. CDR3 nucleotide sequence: TGTGCCAGCAGTCTACCGGGACAGGGCTTTGTTACGCAGTATTTT.

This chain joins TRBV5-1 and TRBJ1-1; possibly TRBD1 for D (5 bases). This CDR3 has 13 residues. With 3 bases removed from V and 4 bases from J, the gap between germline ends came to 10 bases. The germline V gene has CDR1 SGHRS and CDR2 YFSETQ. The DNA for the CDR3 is TGCGCCAGCAGCTCGTGGGGGGGCACTGAAGCTTTCTTT. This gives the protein CASSSWGGTEAFF.